These 20 T cell receptor beta chains originate from one sample sequenced in a study of graft-versus-host responses after intestinal transplantation. The data were produced by immunoSEQ multiplex PCR, yet TCRdb's version contains in-frame clones alone and is incomplete. Of more than 60,000 clones detected, 90% appear once; the ten largest clones hold approximately 1.4%. Their antigens remain unidentified. This specimen consisted of unstimulated CD8+ T cells sorted from spleen or lymph node cells, obtained before intestinal transplant. The receptors derive from a human donor who received an intestinal transplant.

The genes are TRBV4-1 and TRBJ1-1; possible D gene TRBD1, 5 bases. The CDR3 totals 13 residues. The V end lost 3 bases, the J end lost 7 bases, and 12 bases lay between the germline ends. Germline values: CDR1 MGHRA, CDR2 YSYEKL. As DNA, the CDR3 is TGCGCCAGCAGCCAGTCAAGGACACTTGAAGCTTTCTTT. It translates to CASSQSRTLEAFF.

This rearrangement joins TRBV4-3 to TRBJ1-5; D ambiguous. Germline V gives CDR1 LGHNA, CDR2 YSLEER. CDR3 length: 11 amino acids. V was shortened by 3 bases and J by 12 bases, with 9 bases between the two germline ends. CDR3 nucleotide sequence: TGCGCCAGCAGCCACGCCGGGATCCAGCATTTT. Translating gives CASSHAGIQHF.

This clone was seen a few times. V and J are TRBV6-1 and TRBJ1-6; D is possibly TRBD1 (6 bases). The V end was cut by 3 bases, the J end by 7 bases, with 16 bases between. This CDR3 region has 16 residues. Germline V CDR1 and CDR2: MNHNS, SASEGT. The CDR3 protein is CASSESPGTPNSPLHF. CDR3 bases: TGTGCCAGCAGTGAGTCCCCGGGGACACCGAATTCACCCCTCCACTTT.

This chain uses TRBV5-1 with TRBJ2-3, with TRBD2 matching 10 bases. V was clipped by 4 bases and J by 2 bases; unmatched bases: 4. The CDR3 is 15 amino acids. CDR1 and CDR2 from the germline V gene are SGHRS and YFSETQ. The CDR3 DNA reads TGCGCCAGCAGCGAGGGACTAGCGAACACAGATACGCAGTATTTT. It specifies CASSEGLANTDTQYF. Variable domain in full (rest from reference TRBV5-1 and TRBJ2-3): KAGVTQTPRYLIKTRGQQVTLSCSPISGHRSVSWYQQTPGQGLQFLFEYFSETQRNKGNFPGRFSGRQFSNSRSEMNVSTLELGDSALYLCASSEGLANTDTQYFGPGTRLTVL.

A few counts support this clone. The chain uses TRBV5-6 and TRBJ2-3, with 7 bases lining up with TRBD2. The CDR3 is made up of 15 amino acids. Germline assignment: CDR1 SGHDT and CDR2 YYEEEE. The ends lost 4 bases at V and 1 base at J; junction bases unmatched: 6. DNA for the CDR3: TGTGCCAGCAGCCGGTCGGGGGGAGGCACAGATACGCAGTATTTT. This codes for CASSRSGGGTDTQYF.

CDR3 nucleotides: TGTGCCAGCAGCGCTCCACCGAGAGATACGCAGTATTTT. It specifies CASSAPPRDTQYF. The chain recombines TRBV7-9 with TRBJ2-3; D not certain. The CDR3 spans 13 residues. V gave up 5 bases and J gave up 5 bases, with 11 bases separating them. Germline V gene data show CDR1 as SEHNR and CDR2 as FQNEAQ (reference sequence).

V gene TRBV5-6 combines with J gene TRBJ2-1; 7 bases are a match to TRBD1. Per the germline V gene, CDR1 is SGHDT and CDR2 is YYEEEE. The CDR3 loop spans 14 amino acids. With 3 bases clipped from V and 5 bases from J, the junction kept 5 bases outside the gene matches. The DNA of the CDR3 is TGTGCCAGCAGCTGGGGGACAGCTAACAATGAGCAGTTCTTC. Amino acid sequence: CASSWGTANNEQFF.

The chain joins TRBV2 to TRBJ2-5; no reliable D call. V was pared by 2 bases and J by 6 bases, with 16 bases between. The CDR3 loop spans 15 amino acids. From germline, CDR1 is SNHLY and CDR2 FYNNEI. CDR3 DNA sequence: TGTGCCAGCAGTGAATATAACCCCCCAGCGAAGACCCAGTACTTC. Its protein is CASSEYNPPAKTQYF.

The V and J genes are TRBV7-9 and TRBJ2-1; a possible D gene is TRBD2 (6 bases). Trimming pared 5 bases from V and 5 bases from J, leaving 13 bases between. CDR1 and CDR2 (germline): SEHNR, FQNEAQ (reference sequence). This CDR3 region has 14 residues. Written as DNA, the CDR3 is TGTGCCAGCAGCCCGGAGGGGCCAAACAATGAGCAGTTCTTC. It specifies CASSPEGPNNEQFF.

The CDR3: CASSSSVVGGYTF. CDR3 bases: TGTGCCAGCAGTTCTAGCGTGGTGGGGGGCTACACCTTC. This sequence joins TRBV6-5 and TRBJ1-2; D remains unclear. The CDR3 is made up of 13 amino acids. The germline CDR1 and CDR2 sequences are MNHEY and SVGAGI. Deletions cut 4 bases from V and 8 bases from J, with 14 bases between.

This chain connects TRBV29-1 to TRBJ2-4; D is perhaps TRBD2 (5 bases). This CDR3 contains 12 residues. V was trimmed by 2 bases and J by 6 bases, leaving 8 bases between them. Germline V lookup: CDR1 SQVTM, CDR2 ANQGSEA. The CDR3 DNA sequence: TGCAGCGTTGAACGGACTGGAAACATTCAGTACTTC. This codes for CSVERTGNIQYF.

The chain uses TRBV13 and TRBJ2-3; 7 bases align to TRBD2. This CDR3 comprises 17 residues. The V segment lost 4 bases and the J segment 3 bases; nucleotides outside the gene matches: 13. Germline V gene sequence: CDR1 PRHDT, CDR2 FYEKMQ (reference sequence). The chain's CDR3 is CASSWGEGRGITDTQYF. In nucleotides, the CDR3 is TGTGCCAGCAGCTGGGGAGAGGGGCGGGGGATTACAGATACGCAGTATTTT.

The J gene is TRBJ2-2, the V gene TRBV7-2, with TRBD1 identical over 9 bases. V trimming: 1 base; J trimming: 7 bases; junction bases outside the gene matches: 10. Germline V gene lookup returns CDR1 SGHTA and CDR2 FQGNSA. The CDR3 has 17 amino acids. The chain's CDR3 is CASSLEGTGLTIGELFF. As DNA, the CDR3 is TGTGCCAGCAGCTTAGAAGGGACAGGGTTAACCATCGGGGAGCTGTTTTTT.

The chain employs TRBV14 and TRBJ1-2; the D gene is possibly TRBD1 (5 bases). This CDR3 has 14 residues. Trimming cost V 0 bases and J 3 bases, with 8 bases left between them. The germline V gene encodes CDR1 SGHDN and CDR2 FVKESK. DNA for the CDR3: TGTGCCAGCAGCCAAGACCACAGGTACTATGGCTACACCTTC. It translates to CASSQDHRYYGYTF.

The chain uses TRBV19 and TRBJ2-7; TRBD2 agrees at 7 bases. Germline V gene data show CDR1 as LNHDA and CDR2 as SQIVND (reference sequence). This CDR3 has 14 amino acids. The J segment lost 0 bases and the V segment lost 1 base, leaving 0 bases of the junction unmatched. CDR3 sequence reads: CASSIGGGSYEQYF. In DNA form, the CDR3 reads TGTGCCAGTAGTATAGGCGGGGGCTCCTACGAGCAGTACTTC.

CDR3: CASSGGGGYYGYTF. The CDR3 DNA is TGTGCCAGCAGTGGGGGGGGTGGTTACTATGGCTACACCTTC. The rearrangement joins TRBV6-1 to TRBJ1-2; weak D call: TRBD1 (5 bases). Trimming shortened V by 4 bases and J by 3 bases, and 12 bases separated the two germline ends. The CDR3 has 14 amino acids. The germline CDR1 and CDR2 sequences are MNHNS and SASEGT.

As DNA, the CDR3 is TGCGCCAGCAGCCAACCCTGGGACTCCAACCCCTACAATGAGCAGTTCTTC. Encoded protein: CASSQPWDSNPYNEQFF. The V and J genes are TRBV4-1 and TRBJ2-1, with D possibly TRBD2 on 6 matching bases. V was trimmed by 2 bases and J by 2 bases, leaving 16 bases between them. There are 17 residues in the CDR3. The germline CDR1 and CDR2 sequences are MGHRA and YSYEKL.

This sequence joins TRBV20-1 and TRBJ1-1; D perhaps matches TRBD1 (6 bases). The V end was cut by 6 bases, the J end by 4 bases, with 9 bases between. Germline values: CDR1 DFQATT, CDR2 SNEGSKA (reference sequence). CDR3 length: 11 amino acids. CDR3 sequence: CSAQGGTEAFF. CDR3 nucleotide sequence: TGCAGTGCCCAAGGGGGCACTGAAGCTTTCTTT.

V usage is TRBV19 and J usage is TRBJ1-6, with D uncertain. Trimming stripped 2 bases from V and 4 bases from J, with 6 bases between. In germline, CDR1 is LNHDA, CDR2 SQIVND (reference sequence). CDR3 length: 14 amino acids. The CDR3 region has the DNA TGTGCCAGTAGTATACCGGGGTATAATTCACCCCTCCACTTT. Amino acids: CASSIPGYNSPLHF.

This rearrangement joins TRBV10-1 to TRBJ1-1; 8 nucleotides line up with TRBD1. The germline gives CDR1 WNHNN, CDR2 SYGVQD (reference sequence). V shed 4 bases, J shed 5 bases, and the junction held 15 bases outside the gene matches. The CDR3 runs 17 residues. The CDR3 protein is CASSGLTGTGVYTEAFF. The CDR3 DNA reads as TGCGCCAGCAGTGGGTTAACCGGGACAGGCGTTTATACTGAAGCTTTCTTT.